These T cell receptor beta chains were read from a single sample in a study of shared clonotypes between healthy human individuals. Only in-frame clones appear in the TCRdb table, and some are missing; sequencing was by immunoSEQ multiplex PCR. The table records roughly 2.5 million clones, around nine tenths of them present only once. The material sequenced was naive CD4+ T cells sorted from blood. All receptors come from a man aged 18 to 30 in good health. CDR3s include the opening cysteine and the closing phenylalanine or tryptophan. D genes are given only for firm matches. Some rows have no size entry. The others give once, few or many, or a class for an expanded clone.

d_call j_call v_call clone_size cdr3_nt cdr3_aa
- TRBJ2-7 TRBV6-6 - TGTGCCAGCAGTTACTCCAGTTCCTACGAGCAGTACTTC CASSYSSSYEQYF
TRBD1 TRBJ2-6 TRBV30 - TGTGCCTGGGGGGGACAGGGTACTGGGGCCAACGTCCTGACTTTC CAWGGQGTGANVLTF
TRBD1 TRBJ1-6 TRBV7-9 - TGTGCCAGCAGCCCCGGGACAGGCTATTCACCCCTCCACTTT CASSPGTGYSPLHF
- TRBJ2-7 TRBV7-2 - TGTGCCAGCAGCTTAGAGGGCGGCAACGGCTACGAGCAGTACTTC CASSLEGGNGYEQYF
- TRBJ2-5 TRBV11-2 - TGTGCCAGCAGCCTCGGGGGGCTTTCATGGGCCCAGTACTTC CASSLGGLSWAQYF
- TRBJ1-4 TRBV13 - TGTGCCAGCAGCTTATTACAGGGAGGCGGGTCTAATGAAAAACTGTTTTTT CASSLLQGGGSNEKLFF
- TRBJ1-5 TRBV28 few TGTGCCAGCATCAGGGGATCTGGTCAGCCCCAGCATTTT CASIRGSGQPQHF
TRBD1 TRBJ1-1 TRBV5-1 - TGCGCCAGCAGCCCGGACAGGGATAGAGTGAACACTGAAGCTTTCTTT CASSPDRDRVNTEAFF
- TRBJ2-2 TRBV10-1 - TGCGCCAGCAGTAACGGGGTGAACACCGGGGAGCTGTTTTTT CASSNGVNTGELFF
- TRBJ1-1 TRBV18 - TGTGCCAGCTCACCACGGATGAACACTGAAGCTTTCTTT CASSPRMNTEAFF
- TRBJ2-3 TRBV6-4 - TGTGCCAGCAGTGAGTGGCGGGGCACAGATACGCAGTATTTT CASSEWRGTDTQYF
- TRBJ2-5 TRBV30 - TGTGCCGCCCAGGGTTGGCAAGAGACCCAGTACTTC CAAQGWQETQYF
TRBD1 TRBJ1-1 TRBV5-1 - TGCGCCAGCAGCTTGGCCGGGACAGGTGGATTGGGTGAAGCTTTCTTT CASSLAGTGGLGEAFF
- TRBJ2-1 TRBV28 - TGTGCCAGCAGCACTGGGGGTTACTACAATGAGCAGTTCTTC CASSTGGYYNEQFF
TRBD1 TRBJ2-3 TRBV7-2 - TGTGCCAGCAGCAGCCAGGGGGCGACTACCACAGATACGCAGTATTTT CASSSQGATTTDTQYF
- TRBJ1-3 TRBV30 - TGTGCCGGGAAGACAGGCTCTGGAAACACCATATATTTT CAGKTGSGNTIYF
TRBD1 TRBJ1-2 TRBV7-2 - TGTGCCAGCAGTCTTACCTTATTGACAGGGCAAGGGGTTGGCTACACCTTC CASSLTLLTGQGVGYTF
- TRBJ2-3 TRBV4-3 - TGCGCCAGCAGCCAAGATGCTAACTGGGATACGCAGTATTTT CASSQDANWDTQYF
- TRBJ2-7 TRBV6-1 - TGTGCCAGCAGGCTGACAGCCCCCGGATCCTACGAGCAGTACTTC CASRLTAPGSYEQYF
- TRBJ2-5 TRBV19 - TGTGCCAGTAGTATAGTCTGGGACTCTCAAGAGACCCAGTACTTC CASSIVWDSQETQYF
- TRBJ2-3 TRBV11-2 - TGTGCCAGCAGCTTTGTGGGTAGCGCAGATACGCAGTATTTT CASSFVGSADTQYF
TRBD1 TRBJ2-2 TRBV10-1 - TGCGCCAGCGGGACAGCGGACCTGAACACCGGGGAGCTGTTTTTT CASGTADLNTGELFF
TRBD2 TRBJ2-1 TRBV27 - TGTGCCAGCAGTTTAGCACTAGCGGGGGCGACCTACAATGAGCAGTTCTTC CASSLALAGATYNEQFF
- TRBJ2-3 TRBV19 - TGTGCCAGTAGACCCGGGACTAGCACAGATACGCAGTATTTT CASRPGTSTDTQYF
TRBD2 TRBJ2-2 TRBV18 - TGTGCCAGCTCACCACCTGCTAGCGGGGTCACCGGGGAGCTGTTTTTT CASSPPASGVTGELFF
TRBD1 TRBJ2-5 TRBV18 - TGTGCCAGCTCACCGCCGGGACAGGCGAGAGGGACCCAGTACTTC CASSPPGQARGTQYF
TRBD1 TRBJ1-2 TRBV7-9 - TGTGCCAGCAGCTCGGGACAGGGCGGTCGCGGCTACACCTTC CASSSGQGGRGYTF
TRBD1 TRBJ2-1 TRBV10-3 - TGTGCCATCAATTACCCGGACAGGGGTTTCGATGAGCAGTTCTTC CAINYPDRGFDEQFF
- TRBJ1-4 TRBV18 - TGTGCCAGCTCACCCGGACAGTCTGCAACTAATGAAAAACTGTTTTTT CASSPGQSATNEKLFF
TRBD2 TRBJ2-7 TRBV5-1 - TGCGCCAGCAGCCCAACTAGCGGAACACTTAACTACGAGCAGTACTTC CASSPTSGTLNYEQYF
- TRBJ1-1 TRBV5-1 - TGCGCCAGCAGCCAAACAGGGAGTGACACTGAAGCTTTCTTT CASSQTGSDTEAFF
- TRBJ2-5 TRBV10-1 - TGCGCCAGCAGATCTATGTGGACAGACCGGGGGGAGACCCAGTACTTC CASRSMWTDRGETQYF
- TRBJ2-2 TRBV18 - TGTGCCAGCTCACCTATTTCAGGGAACACCGGGGAGCTGTTTTTT CASSPISGNTGELFF
TRBD2 TRBJ2-2 TRBV10-3 once TGTGCCATCAGTGAGTCCGGAGCGGGAGGGCCTGGCGGGGAGCTGTTTTTT CAISESGAGGPGGELFF
- TRBJ2-7 TRBV7-2 - TGTGCCAGCAGCGGTGGCCACTCCTACGAGCAGTACTTC CASSGGHSYEQYF
TRBD1 TRBJ1-6 TRBV5-8 once TGTGCCAGCACCAACCGGGACAGGGTATCCGCCTCACCCCTCCACTTT CASTNRDRVSASPLHF
- TRBJ1-2 TRBV29-1 - TGCAGCGTTGAAGATATCAAGACCCGGTACACCTTC CSVEDIKTRYTF